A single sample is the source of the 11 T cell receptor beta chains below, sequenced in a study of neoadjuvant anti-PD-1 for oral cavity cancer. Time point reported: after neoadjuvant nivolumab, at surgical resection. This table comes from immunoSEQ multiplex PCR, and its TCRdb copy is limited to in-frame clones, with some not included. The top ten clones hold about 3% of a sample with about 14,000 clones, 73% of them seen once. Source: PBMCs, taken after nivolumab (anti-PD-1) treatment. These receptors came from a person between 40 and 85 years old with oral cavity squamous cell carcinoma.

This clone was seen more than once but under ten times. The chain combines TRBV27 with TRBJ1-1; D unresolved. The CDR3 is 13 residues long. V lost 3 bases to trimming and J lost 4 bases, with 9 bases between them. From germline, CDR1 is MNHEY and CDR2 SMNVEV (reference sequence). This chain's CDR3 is CASSLGSGTEAFF. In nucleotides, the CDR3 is TGTGCCAGCAGTTTGGGGTCTGGCACTGAAGCTTTCTTT.

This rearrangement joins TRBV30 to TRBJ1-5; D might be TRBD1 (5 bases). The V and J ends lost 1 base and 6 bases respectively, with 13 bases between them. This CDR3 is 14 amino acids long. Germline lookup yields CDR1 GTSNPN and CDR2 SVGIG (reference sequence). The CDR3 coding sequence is TGTGCCTGGAGTGCCATCCAGGGAGGTCAGCCCCAGCATTTT. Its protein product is CAWSAIQGGQPQHF.

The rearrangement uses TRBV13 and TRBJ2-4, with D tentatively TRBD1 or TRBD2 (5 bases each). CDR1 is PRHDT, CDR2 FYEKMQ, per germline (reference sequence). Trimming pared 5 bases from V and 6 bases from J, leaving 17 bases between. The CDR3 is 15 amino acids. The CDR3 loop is CASSGTRGAGNIQYF. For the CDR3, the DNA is TGTGCCAGCAGCGGAACGAGAGGGGCGGGAAACATTCAGTACTTC.

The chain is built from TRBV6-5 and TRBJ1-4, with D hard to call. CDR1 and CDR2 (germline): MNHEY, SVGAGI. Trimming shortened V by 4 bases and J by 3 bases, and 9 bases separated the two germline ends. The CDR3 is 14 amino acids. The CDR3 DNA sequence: TGTGCCAGCAGTTCCTCGGCCGCTAATGAAAAACTGTTTTTT. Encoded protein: CASSSSAANEKLFF.

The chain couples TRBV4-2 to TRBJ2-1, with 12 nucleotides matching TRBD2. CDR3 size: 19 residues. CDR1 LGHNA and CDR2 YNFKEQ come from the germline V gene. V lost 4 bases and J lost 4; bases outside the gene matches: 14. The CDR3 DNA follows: TGTGCCAGCAGCCCCAACCCCCTAGCGGGAGGGCTCCTTTACAATGAGCAGTTCTTC. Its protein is CASSPNPLAGGLLYNEQFF.

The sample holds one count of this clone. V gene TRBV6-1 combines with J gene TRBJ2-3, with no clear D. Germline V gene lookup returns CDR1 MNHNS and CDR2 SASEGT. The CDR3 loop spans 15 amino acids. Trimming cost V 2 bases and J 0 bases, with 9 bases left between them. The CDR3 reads CASSENDQSTDTQYF. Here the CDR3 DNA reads TGTGCCAGCAGTGAAAACGACCAGAGCACAGATACGCAGTATTTT.

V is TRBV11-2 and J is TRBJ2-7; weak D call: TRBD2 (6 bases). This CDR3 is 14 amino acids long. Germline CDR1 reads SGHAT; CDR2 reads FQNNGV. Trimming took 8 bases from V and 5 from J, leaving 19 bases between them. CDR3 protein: CASAAGRGSNEQYF. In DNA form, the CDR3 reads TGTGCCAGCGCCGCCGGGCGGGGTAGCAACGAGCAGTACTTC.

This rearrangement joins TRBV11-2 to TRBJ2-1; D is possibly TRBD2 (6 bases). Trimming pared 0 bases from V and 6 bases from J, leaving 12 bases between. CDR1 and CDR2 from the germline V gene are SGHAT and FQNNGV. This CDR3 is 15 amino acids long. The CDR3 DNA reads TGTGCCAGCAGCTTAGAGGCCGGGGACTTCAATGAGCAGTTCTTC. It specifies CASSLEAGDFNEQFF.

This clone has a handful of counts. CDR3 loop: CASSGPRVGEQYF. The CDR3 DNA reads as TGTGCCAGCAGTGGCCCCAGGGTAGGCGAGCAGTACTTC. The chain recombines TRBV25-1 with TRBJ2-7; the D gene is possibly TRBD1 (5 bases). Trimming removed 4 bases from V and 6 bases from J, with 13 bases in between. The CDR3 has 13 amino acids. Per germline, CDR1 MGHDK and CDR2 SYGVNS.

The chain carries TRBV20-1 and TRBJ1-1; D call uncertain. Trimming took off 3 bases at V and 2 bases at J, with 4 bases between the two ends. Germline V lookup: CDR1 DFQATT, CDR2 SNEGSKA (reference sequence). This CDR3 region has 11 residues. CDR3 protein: CSARGNTEAFF. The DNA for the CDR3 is TGCAGTGCTAGGGGTAACACTGAAGCTTTCTTT.

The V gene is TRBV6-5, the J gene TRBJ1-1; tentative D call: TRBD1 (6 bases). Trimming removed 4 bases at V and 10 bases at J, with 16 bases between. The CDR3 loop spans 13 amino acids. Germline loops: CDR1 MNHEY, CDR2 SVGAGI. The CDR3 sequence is CASSSKIGGVAFF. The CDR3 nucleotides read TGTGCCAGCAGTTCTAAGATTGGGGGCGTAGCTTTCTTT.